This TCR beta chain emerged from a study of technical replicates of blood from several donors. Sequencing was performed with immunoSEQ multiplex PCR; in TCRdb, only in-frame clones are kept and a portion is missing. Here the sample spans more than 75,000 clones, 93% being singletons. Trimming removed 9 bases from V and 4 bases from J; junction bases left unmatched: 12. Germline-derived CDR1 and CDR2 are MGHRA and YSYEKL. CDR3 length: 14 residues. Sequenced sample: T cells isolated from PBMCs. This sequence was found in a human donor in good health. This sequence joins TRBV4-1 and TRBJ2-7; the match to TRBD2 covers 7 bases. CDR3: CASSARELMYEQYF. The DNA of the CDR3 is TGCGCCAGTAGCGCGCGGGAGCTTATGTACGAGCAGTACTTC.